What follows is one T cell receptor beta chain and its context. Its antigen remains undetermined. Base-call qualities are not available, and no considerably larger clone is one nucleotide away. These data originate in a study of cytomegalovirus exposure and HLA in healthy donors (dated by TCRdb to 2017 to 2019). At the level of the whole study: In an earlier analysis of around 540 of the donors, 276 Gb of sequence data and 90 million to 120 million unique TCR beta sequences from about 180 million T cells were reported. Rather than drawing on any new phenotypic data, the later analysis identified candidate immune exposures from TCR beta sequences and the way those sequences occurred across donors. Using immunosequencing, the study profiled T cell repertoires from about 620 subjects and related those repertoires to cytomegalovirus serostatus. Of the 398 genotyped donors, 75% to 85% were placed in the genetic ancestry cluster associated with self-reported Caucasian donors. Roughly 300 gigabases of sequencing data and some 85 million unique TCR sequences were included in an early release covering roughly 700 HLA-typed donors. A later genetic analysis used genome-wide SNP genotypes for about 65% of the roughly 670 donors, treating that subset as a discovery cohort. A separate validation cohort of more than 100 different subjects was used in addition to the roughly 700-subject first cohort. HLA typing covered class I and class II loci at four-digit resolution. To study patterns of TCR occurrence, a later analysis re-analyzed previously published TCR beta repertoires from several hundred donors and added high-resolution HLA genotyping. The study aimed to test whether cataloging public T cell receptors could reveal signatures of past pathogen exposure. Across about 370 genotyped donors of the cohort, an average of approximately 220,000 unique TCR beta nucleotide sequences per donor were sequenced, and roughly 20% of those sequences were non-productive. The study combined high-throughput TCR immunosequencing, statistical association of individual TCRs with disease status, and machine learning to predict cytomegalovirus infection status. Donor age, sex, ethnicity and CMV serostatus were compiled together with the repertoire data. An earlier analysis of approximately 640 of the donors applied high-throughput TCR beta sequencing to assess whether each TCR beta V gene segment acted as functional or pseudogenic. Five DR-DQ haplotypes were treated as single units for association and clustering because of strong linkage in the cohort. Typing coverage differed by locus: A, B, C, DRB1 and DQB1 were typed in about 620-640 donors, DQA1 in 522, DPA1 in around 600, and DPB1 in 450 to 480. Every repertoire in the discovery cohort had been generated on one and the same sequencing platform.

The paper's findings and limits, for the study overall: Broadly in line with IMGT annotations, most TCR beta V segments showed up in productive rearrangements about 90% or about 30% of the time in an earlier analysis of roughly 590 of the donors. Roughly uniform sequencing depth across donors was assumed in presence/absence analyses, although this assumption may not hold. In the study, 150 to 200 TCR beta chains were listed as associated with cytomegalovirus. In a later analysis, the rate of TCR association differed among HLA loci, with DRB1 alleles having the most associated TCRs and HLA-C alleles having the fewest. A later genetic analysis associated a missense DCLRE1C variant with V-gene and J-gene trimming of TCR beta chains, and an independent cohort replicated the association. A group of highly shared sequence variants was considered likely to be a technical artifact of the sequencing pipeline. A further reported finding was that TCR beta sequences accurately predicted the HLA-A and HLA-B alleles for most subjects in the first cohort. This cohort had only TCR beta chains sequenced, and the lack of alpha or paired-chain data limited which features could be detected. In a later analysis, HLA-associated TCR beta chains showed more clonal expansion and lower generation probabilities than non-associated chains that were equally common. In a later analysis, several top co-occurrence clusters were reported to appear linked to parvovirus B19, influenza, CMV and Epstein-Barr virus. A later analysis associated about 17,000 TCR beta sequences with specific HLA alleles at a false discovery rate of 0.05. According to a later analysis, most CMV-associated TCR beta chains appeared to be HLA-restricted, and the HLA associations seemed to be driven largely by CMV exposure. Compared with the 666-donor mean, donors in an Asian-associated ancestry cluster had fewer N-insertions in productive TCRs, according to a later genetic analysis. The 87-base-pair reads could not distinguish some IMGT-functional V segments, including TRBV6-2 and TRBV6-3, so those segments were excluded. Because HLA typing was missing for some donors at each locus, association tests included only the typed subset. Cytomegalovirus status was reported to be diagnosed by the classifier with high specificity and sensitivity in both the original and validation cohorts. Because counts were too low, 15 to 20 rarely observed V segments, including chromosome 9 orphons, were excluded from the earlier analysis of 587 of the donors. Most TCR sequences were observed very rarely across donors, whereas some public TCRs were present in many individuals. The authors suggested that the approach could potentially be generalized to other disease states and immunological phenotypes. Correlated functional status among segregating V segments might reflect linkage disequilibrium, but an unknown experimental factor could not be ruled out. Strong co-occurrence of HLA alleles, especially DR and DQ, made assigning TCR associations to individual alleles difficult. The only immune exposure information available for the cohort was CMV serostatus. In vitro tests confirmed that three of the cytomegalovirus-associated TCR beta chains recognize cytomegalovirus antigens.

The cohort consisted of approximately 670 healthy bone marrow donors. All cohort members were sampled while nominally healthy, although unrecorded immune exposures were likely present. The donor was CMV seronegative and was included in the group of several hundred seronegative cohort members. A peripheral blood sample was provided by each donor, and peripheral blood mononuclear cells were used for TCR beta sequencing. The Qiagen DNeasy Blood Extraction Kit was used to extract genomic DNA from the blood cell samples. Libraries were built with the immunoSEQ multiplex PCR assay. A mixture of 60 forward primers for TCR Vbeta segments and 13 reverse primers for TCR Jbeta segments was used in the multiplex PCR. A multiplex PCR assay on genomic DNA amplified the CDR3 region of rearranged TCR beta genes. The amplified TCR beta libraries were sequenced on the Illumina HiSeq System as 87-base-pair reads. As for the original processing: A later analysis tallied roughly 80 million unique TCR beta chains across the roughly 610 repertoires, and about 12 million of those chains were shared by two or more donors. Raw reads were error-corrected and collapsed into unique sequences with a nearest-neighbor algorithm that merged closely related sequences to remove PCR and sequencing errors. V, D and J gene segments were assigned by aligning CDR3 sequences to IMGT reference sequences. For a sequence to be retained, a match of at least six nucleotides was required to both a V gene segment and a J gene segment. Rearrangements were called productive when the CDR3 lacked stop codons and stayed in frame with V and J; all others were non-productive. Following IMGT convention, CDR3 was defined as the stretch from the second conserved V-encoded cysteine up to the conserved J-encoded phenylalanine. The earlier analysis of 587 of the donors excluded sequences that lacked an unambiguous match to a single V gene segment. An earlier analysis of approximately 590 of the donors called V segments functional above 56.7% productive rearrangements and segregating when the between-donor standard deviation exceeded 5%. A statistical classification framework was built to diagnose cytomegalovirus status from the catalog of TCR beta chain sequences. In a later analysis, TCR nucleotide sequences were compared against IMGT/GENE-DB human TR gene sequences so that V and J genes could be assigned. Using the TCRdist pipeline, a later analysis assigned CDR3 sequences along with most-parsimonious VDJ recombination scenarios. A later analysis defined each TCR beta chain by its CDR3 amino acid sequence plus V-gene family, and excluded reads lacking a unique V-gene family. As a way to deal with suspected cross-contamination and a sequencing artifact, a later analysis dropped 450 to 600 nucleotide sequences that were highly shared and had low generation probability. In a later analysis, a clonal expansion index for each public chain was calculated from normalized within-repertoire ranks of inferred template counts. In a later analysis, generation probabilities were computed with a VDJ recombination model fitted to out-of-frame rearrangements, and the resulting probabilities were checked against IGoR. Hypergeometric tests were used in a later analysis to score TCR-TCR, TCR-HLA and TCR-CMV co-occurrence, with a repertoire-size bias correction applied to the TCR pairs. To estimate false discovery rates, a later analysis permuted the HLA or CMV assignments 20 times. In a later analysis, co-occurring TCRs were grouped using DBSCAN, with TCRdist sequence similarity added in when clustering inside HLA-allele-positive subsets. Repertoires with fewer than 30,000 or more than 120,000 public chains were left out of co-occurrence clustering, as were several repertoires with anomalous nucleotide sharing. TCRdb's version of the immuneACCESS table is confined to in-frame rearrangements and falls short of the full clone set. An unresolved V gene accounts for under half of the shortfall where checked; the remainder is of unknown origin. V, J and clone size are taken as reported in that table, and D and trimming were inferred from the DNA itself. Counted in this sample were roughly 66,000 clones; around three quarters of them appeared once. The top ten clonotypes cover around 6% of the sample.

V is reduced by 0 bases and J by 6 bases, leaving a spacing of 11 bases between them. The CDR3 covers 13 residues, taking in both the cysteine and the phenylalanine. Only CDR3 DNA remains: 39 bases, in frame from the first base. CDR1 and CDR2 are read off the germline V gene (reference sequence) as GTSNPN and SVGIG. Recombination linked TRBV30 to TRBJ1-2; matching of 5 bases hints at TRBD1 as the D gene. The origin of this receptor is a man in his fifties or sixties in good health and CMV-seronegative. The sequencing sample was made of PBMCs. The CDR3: CAWSVGQVDGYTF. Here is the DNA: TGTGCCTGGAGTGTGGGGCAGGTGGATGGCTACACCTTC.